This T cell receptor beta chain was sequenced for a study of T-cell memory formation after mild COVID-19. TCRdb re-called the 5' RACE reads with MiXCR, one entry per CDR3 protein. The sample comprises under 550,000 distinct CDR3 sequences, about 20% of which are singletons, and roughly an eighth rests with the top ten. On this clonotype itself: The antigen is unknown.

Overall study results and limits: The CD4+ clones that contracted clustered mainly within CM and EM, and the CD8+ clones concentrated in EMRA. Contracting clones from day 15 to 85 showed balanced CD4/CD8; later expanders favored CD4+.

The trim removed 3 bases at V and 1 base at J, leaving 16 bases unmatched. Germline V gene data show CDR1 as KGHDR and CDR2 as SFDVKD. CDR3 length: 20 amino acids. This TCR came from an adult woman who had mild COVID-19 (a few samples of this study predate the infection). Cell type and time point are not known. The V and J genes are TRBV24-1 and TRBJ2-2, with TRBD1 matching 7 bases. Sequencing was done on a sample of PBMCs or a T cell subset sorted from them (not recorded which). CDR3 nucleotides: TGTGCCACCAGTGATGGAAGACAGGGTAAATCAACGGGGAACACCGGGGAGCTGTTTTTT. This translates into CATSDGRQGKSTGNTGELFF.